Detailed here is one T cell receptor (beta chain). The record originates from a study of OX40 agonist ivuxolimab in advanced cancers. Overall study: Averaging about 60 years in age, with a range of about 23 to 79, the cohort was 82.7% male.

Profiling relied on immunoSEQ multiplex PCR, and the TCRdb table lists in-frame clones only, not all of them. The sample includes about 19,000 clones, 90% of them seen just once. Germline V lookup: CDR1 MNHEY, CDR2 SMNVEV (reference sequence). The ends lost 6 bases at V and 7 bases at J; junction bases unmatched: 3. This CDR3 region has 12 residues. The sequence came from an adult with an advanced solid tumor such as melanoma, head and neck, liver or kidney cancer. The V gene is TRBV27, the J gene TRBJ1-5, with 7 bases matching TRBD1. Sample: CD4+ or CD8+ T cells sorted from blood, taken in a trial of the OX40 agonist ivuxolimab. The chain's CDR3 is CASSYRGQPQHF. The CDR3 DNA reads as TGTGCCAGCAGCTACAGGGGACAGCCCCAGCATTTT.